This TCR beta chain appears in the sequencing data of a study of cytomegalovirus exposure and HLA in healthy donors. This clone has a single count. Its antigen remains unknown. Findings and limits, study-wide: A later analysis linked a missense variant in DCLRE1C to the trimming of TCR beta V and J genes. Later work found that TCR association rates differed between HLA loci; DRB1 had the most and HLA-C the fewest. Reportedly, HLA-A and HLA-B alleles of most subjects were accurately predicted from TCR beta.

Primers: 60 Vbeta forward and 13 Jbeta reverse. TCRdb's table, derived via immunoSEQ multiplex PCR, lists solely in-frame clones and lacks some. The sample yields 100,000 to 150,000 clones, more than 65% seen once. V lost 2 bases and J lost 4, with 15 bases in between. The CDR3 is 15 amino acids. Germline V gene lookup returns CDR1 SGDLS and CDR2 YYNGEE. The chain recombines TRBV9 with TRBJ1-2; D is perhaps TRBD1 (6 bases). This receptor was taken from a woman aged 18-30 years in good health and CMV-seronegative. The sequenced sample consisted of PBMCs. For the CDR3, the DNA is TGTGCCAGCAGCGTGGCGACAGGCCCCAGCTATGGCTACACCTTC. Translated: CASSVATGPSYGYTF.